Detailed here is one TCR beta chain. Its antigen is not known. This table comes from immunoSEQ multiplex PCR, and its TCRdb copy is limited to in-frame clones, with some not included. The table records about 1.5 million clones, over 95% of them present only once. This sample was taken from a study of shared clonotypes between healthy human individuals. Study-level results: Rarefaction curves obtained for sorted subsets showed sequencing incomplete despite large depth. Clonotypes which were not shared had lower generation probabilities than clonotypes that all four donors shared.

This TCR was recovered from a man aged 25-45 years in good health. The sequencing sample was made of naive CD4+ T cells sorted from blood. Subset meaning: CD45RA+ positively selected.

CDR3 DNA sequence: TGTGCCAGTAGTATTTTCTCGTCCGGGACAGGGCCCTACGAGCAGTACTTC. Its translation: CASSIFSSGTGPYEQYF. This rearrangement joins TRBV19 to TRBJ2-7; 9 bases are shared with TRBD1. The CDR3 is made up of 17 amino acids. The junction had 11 bases not matched to a gene; V was cut back by 3 bases and J by 2 bases. Germline V gene data show CDR1 as LNHDA and CDR2 as SQIVND (reference sequence).